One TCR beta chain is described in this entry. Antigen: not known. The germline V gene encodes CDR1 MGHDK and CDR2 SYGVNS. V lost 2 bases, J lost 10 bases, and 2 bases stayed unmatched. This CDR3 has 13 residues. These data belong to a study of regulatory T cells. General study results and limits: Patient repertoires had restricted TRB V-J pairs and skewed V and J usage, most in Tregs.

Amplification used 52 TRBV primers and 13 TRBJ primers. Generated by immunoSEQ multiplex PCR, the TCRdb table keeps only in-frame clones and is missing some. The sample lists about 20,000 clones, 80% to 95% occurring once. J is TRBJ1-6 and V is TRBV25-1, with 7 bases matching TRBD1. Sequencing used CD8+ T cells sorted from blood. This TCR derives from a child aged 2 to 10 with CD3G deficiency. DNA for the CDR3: TGTGCCAGCAGTGAAGGAGGGGGCTCACCCCTCCACTTT. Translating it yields CASSEGGGSPLHF.